The 20 T cell receptor beta chains below were found in one sample sequenced in a study of tumor and adjacent non-tumor tissue in lung cancer. Three rounds of nested PCR, following a modified ARM-PCR protocol, produced the TCRbeta library. TCRdb re-derived calls from the multiplex PCR reads in MiXCR, one entry per CDR3 protein. The table records under 75,000 distinct CDR3 sequences, roughly 70% of them present only once. This sample's RNA came from whole unsorted tissue. Distant lung tissue was collected more than 3 cm away from the tumor edge. Sequenced input: distant non-tumor lung tissue. Every receptor here comes from a woman aged 50 to 60 with non-small cell lung cancer.

In the case of this clonotype: A read error may account for a junction end that differs from germline. This chain links TRBV29-1 with TRBJ2-5; 7 bases fit TRBD2. Germline V gene lookup returns CDR1 SQVTM and CDR2 ANQGSEA. The CDR3 extends over 16 amino acids. CDR3 region: CSAAVSNGRVVGTRYF. CDR3 nucleotide sequence: TGCAGCGCTGCGGTCAGTAATGGGAGGGTTGTGGGGACCCGGTACTTC.

Concerning this clonotype itself: At one end the junction does not follow the germline gene, possibly because of a read error. J is TRBJ2-6 and V is TRBV6-2 or TRBV6-3; D may be TRBD1 (5 bases). CDR3 length: 17 residues. Per the germline V gene, CDR1 is MNHEY and CDR2 is SVGEGT. CDR3 DNA sequence: TGTGCCAGCAGTTACTCGGTACTTTACTCTGGGGCCAGCGTCCTGACTTTC. Translated, it gives CASSYSVLYSGASVLTF.

Remarks on this clonotype: One end of the junction does not line up with germline, which may come from a read error. CDR3 region: CSIALQSLNEQFF. The CDR3 DNA is TGCAGCATTGCCTTACAATCCTTGAATGAACAGTTCTTC. This chain uses TRBV29-1 with TRBJ2-1; D is unresolved. Germline CDR1 and CDR2: SQVTM and ANQGSEA. The CDR3 spans 13 residues.

A remark on this clonotype: The CDR3 carries no conserved terminal phenylalanine or tryptophan, so it likely arises from a read error. The chain has TRBV20-1 and TRBJ2-6; TRBD2 agrees at 7 bases. From germline, CDR1 is DFQATT and CDR2 SNEGSKA (reference sequence). Trimming removed 0 bases from V and 3 bases from J; junction bases left unmatched: 8. The CDR3 is made up of 17 amino acids. The CDR3 sequence is CSARDLAEPFGANVLTS. Written as DNA, the CDR3 is TGCAGTGCTAGAGATCTAGCGGAGCCCTTTGGGGCCAACGTCCTGACTTCC.

Worth noting for this clonotype: An end of the junction does not agree with germline; a read error may underlie this. The chain uses TRBV28 and TRBJ2-1; D is undetermined. Looked up from germline, CDR1 is MDHEN and CDR2 is SYDVKM. The CDR3 spans 15 residues. CDR3 bases: TGTGCCAGCACAGCTGACCCGGGCTCCTATAATGAGCAGTTCTTC. Its translation: CASTADPGSYNEQFF.

With respect to this clonotype: Given a much more abundant clone one base away, this may be a read error. The CDR3 region is CTSMYKGGGMSYNSPLHF. CDR3 bases: TGTACCAGCATGTACAAGGGCGGGGGAATGTCCTATAATTCACCCCTCCACTTT. The chain links TRBV6-1 to TRBJ1-6, with D perhaps matching TRBD1 (5 bases). The germline gives CDR1 MNHNS, CDR2 SASEGT. This CDR3 spans 18 amino acids.

This clonotype was observed at least ten times. The CDR3 coding sequence is TGTGCCAGCAGACGAGGGGACTATGGCTACACCTTC. Translation: CASRRGDYGYTF. The V call is TRBV6-1, the J call TRBJ1-2; perhaps TRBD1 as D (5 bases). V dropped 6 bases and J dropped 3 bases, with 8 bases sitting between them. The length of the CDR3 is 12 residues. CDR1 is MNHNS, CDR2 SASEGT, per germline.

The V gene is TRBV20-1, the J gene TRBJ2-2, with 9 bases that match TRBD2. CDR3 length: 14 residues. V trimming: 6 bases; J trimming: 2 bases; junction bases outside the gene matches: 4. CDR1 and CDR2 (germline): DFQATT, SNEGSKA (reference sequence). CDR3 sequence (DNA): TGCAGTGCCGAAGCGGGGGGCAACACCGGGGAGCTGTTTTTT. Translating gives CSAEAGGNTGELFF.

With respect to this clonotype: This may come from a read error, since a much larger clone is one base off. The chain uses TRBV20-1 and TRBJ2-7, with D possibly being TRBD1 or TRBD2 (5 bases each). There are 13 residues in the CDR3. CDR1 is DFQATT and CDR2 is SNEGSKA in the germline V gene (reference sequence). The CDR3 nucleotides read TGCACTGCTTGGGGACGGGGATCCTACGAGCAGTACTTC. Protein: CTAWGRGSYEQYF.

Remarks on this clonotype: At one of its ends the junction is not consistent with the germline gene, which may arise from a read error. The chain couples TRBV10-3 to TRBJ2-7; TRBD1 might be the D (6 bases). Germline-derived CDR1 and CDR2 are ENHRY and SYGVKD. The CDR3 totals 16 residues. DNA of the CDR3: TGTGCCATGAGTGAGAAAAAGGGGGACGGCGCCTATGAGCAGTACTTC. Its translation is CAMSEKKGDGAYEQYF.

Details on this clonotype: Being one base from a much bigger clone, this may be a read error. The chain couples TRBV12-3 or TRBV12-4 to TRBJ2-3; D may be TRBD2 (5 bases). This CDR3 is built from 14 residues. Trimming stripped 7 bases from V and 4 bases from J, with 15 bases between. The CDR3 DNA reads TGTGCCAGCAATATCCTAGTGGGAGCAGATACGCAGTATTTT. Residues: CASNILVGADTQYF.

As for this clonotype: Being one base from a much bigger clone, this may be a read error. The chain joins TRBV20-1 to TRBJ2-7, with TRBD2 matching 8 bases. CDR1 DFQATT and CDR2 SNEGSKA come from the germline V gene (reference sequence). CDR3 length: 14 amino acids. The ends lost 8 bases at V and 3 bases at J; junction bases unmatched: 12. This CDR3 is CSTRSGSGDYEQYF. As DNA, the CDR3 is TGCAGTACTCGGAGCGGGAGCGGGGACTACGAGCAGTACTTC.

Comments on this clonotype: Compared with germline, one end of the junction differs, possibly owing to a read error. The chain has TRBV4-1 and TRBJ1-1; the D gene is possibly TRBD1 (5 bases). CDR3 length equals 16 residues. The germline CDR1 and CDR2 sequences are MGHRA and YSYEKL. DNA of the CDR3: TGCGCCAGCAGCCGAGATCTCTGCAGGGTCGGCACTGAAGCCTACTTT. Protein: CASSRDLCRVGTEAYF.

Remarks on this clonotype: A much larger clone sits a single nucleotide away, making a read error possible. V and J are TRBV6-5 and TRBJ2-5; a possible D gene is TRBD2 (5 bases). Germline CDR1 is MNHEY and CDR2 is SVGAGI. CDR3 length: 11 amino acids. The CDR3 DNA follows: TGTGTCAGCAGTTACGGGGTGACCCAGTACTTC. Amino acid sequence: CVSSYGVTQYF.

To note about this clonotype: With a much larger clone just one base away, this may be a read error. The chain recombines TRBV6-1 with TRBJ2-4; possible D gene TRBD1, 6 bases. This CDR3 has 15 amino acids. The V end lost 8 bases, the J end lost 0 bases, and 14 bases lay between the germline ends. Germline lookup yields CDR1 MNHNS and CDR2 SASEGT. CDR3 nucleotide sequence: TGTGCCAGCGTTGGACAGACGATAGCCAAAAACATTCAGTACTTC. Protein product: CASVGQTIAKNIQYF.

This clonotype was counted a few times. A much more abundant neighbour one base away suggests this may be a read error. The chain uses TRBV10-3 and TRBJ2-2, with D tentatively TRBD2 (7 bases). Germline V CDR1 and CDR2: ENHRY, SYGVKD. CDR3 length: 15 amino acids. For the CDR3, the DNA is TGTGCCATCACGGGAGGAGGACAGAGCACCGGGGAGATGTTTTTT. This encodes CAITGGGQSTGEMFF.

Worth noting for this clonotype: Germline is not matched at one junction end, which may reflect a read error. The chain carries TRBV28 and TRBJ1-5; maybe TRBD1 (5 bases). The CDR3 extends over 15 amino acids. Per the germline V gene, CDR1 is MDHEN and CDR2 is SYDVKM. CDR3 sequence reads: CARSFIGGSNQPQHF. The CDR3 DNA sequence: TGTGCCAGGAGTTTCATTGGGGGGAGCAATCAGCCCCAGCATTTT.

Ten or more counts support this clonotype. This chain joins TRBV28 and TRBJ1-3; the match to TRBD1 covers 7 bases. The CDR3 has 14 residues. Looked up from germline, CDR1 is MDHEN and CDR2 is SYDVKM. V lost 6 bases, J lost 0 bases, and 2 bases stayed unmatched. The CDR3 loop is CASRTGNSGNTIYF. The CDR3 coding sequence is TGTGCCAGCAGGACAGGGAACTCTGGAAACACCATATATTTT.

For this clonotype: The junction departs from germline at one end; a sequencing error may be responsible. This chain joins TRBV20-1 and TRBJ1-5; 9 bases are a match to TRBD1. Germline CDR1 DFQATT, CDR2 SNEGSKA (reference sequence). The CDR3 extends over 18 amino acids. The CDR3 loop reads CGADTNGTGPYSNQPQHF. In DNA form, the CDR3 reads TGCGGTGCAGACACCAACGGGACAGGGCCTTATAGCAATCAGCCCCAGCATTTT.

With regard to this clonotype: At one end, the junction sequence differs from germline, possibly due to a read error. V is TRBV12-3 or TRBV12-4 and J is TRBJ2-2; 7 bases line up with TRBD1. This CDR3 spans 14 amino acids. CDR3 DNA: TGTGCCAACAGTTTACAGGGGAAATCCGGGGAGCTATTTTTT. It codes for CANSLQGKSGELFF.